This is a list of T cell receptor beta chains from one sample in a study of T-cell memory formation after mild COVID-19. TCRdb used MiXCR to reprocess the 5' RACE reads, holding one entry per CDR3 protein. The profile shows approximately 180,000 distinct CDR3 sequences, 16% of them singletons. What was sequenced was PBMCs or a T cell subset sorted from them (not recorded which). The receptors derive from an adult woman who had mild COVID-19 (a few samples of this study predate the infection). Cell type and time point are not known. CDR3s include the opening cysteine and the closing phenylalanine or tryptophan.

j_gene | len | v_gene | CDR3aa
TRBJ2-3 | 12 | TRBV7-2 | CASSAVGVLQYF
TRBJ2-7 | 12 | TRBV21-1 | CASSKVTYEQYF
TRBJ2-1 | 11 | TRBV30 | CAWSVGLAPFF
TRBJ1-5 | 13 | TRBV29-1 | CSVEVELNQPQHF
TRBJ1-2 | 12 | TRBV30 | CAWSLQGSGYTF
TRBJ1-2 | 16 | TRBV25-1 | CASSPQGTGGSHGYTF
TRBJ2-7 | 15 | TRBV4-3 | CASSQRTGIGYEQYF
TRBJ1-1 | 13 | TRBV7-9 | CASSPIRNTEAFF
TRBJ2-1 | 14 | TRBV5-6 | CASSSGLAGDEQFF
TRBJ2-7 | 16 | TRBV5-1 | CASSSLTGGPTYEQYF
TRBJ1-2 | 14 | TRBV2 | CASSEVQGFLGYTF
TRBJ1-5 | 16 | TRBV6-6 | CASSPFPHYSNQPQHF
TRBJ2-1 | 18 | TRBV18 | CASSLRTSGRASYNEQFF
TRBJ2-3 | 14 | TRBV5-1 | CASSPRDYTDTQYF
TRBJ2-5 | 14 | TRBV20-1 | CSARDGQGAETQYF
TRBJ2-3 | 16 | TRBV29-1 | CSAEGTSGRSTDTQYF
TRBJ1-5 | 16 | TRBV4-2 | CASSQDPQESNQPQHF